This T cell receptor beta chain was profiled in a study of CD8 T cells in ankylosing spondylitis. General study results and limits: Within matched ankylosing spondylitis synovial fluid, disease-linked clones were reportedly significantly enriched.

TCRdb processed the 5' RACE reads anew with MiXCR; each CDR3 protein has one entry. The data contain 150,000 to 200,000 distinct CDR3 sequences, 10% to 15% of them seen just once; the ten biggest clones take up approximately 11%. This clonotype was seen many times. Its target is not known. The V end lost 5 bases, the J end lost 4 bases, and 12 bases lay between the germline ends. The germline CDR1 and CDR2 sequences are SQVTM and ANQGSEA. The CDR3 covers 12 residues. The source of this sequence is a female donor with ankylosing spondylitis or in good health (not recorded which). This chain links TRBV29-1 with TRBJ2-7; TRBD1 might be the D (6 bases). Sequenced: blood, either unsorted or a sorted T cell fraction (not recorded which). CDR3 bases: TGCAGCGTTAACAGGGAAGGGTACGAGCAGTACTTC. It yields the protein CSVNREGYEQYF.